The 30 T cell receptor beta chains listed next were all sequenced from one sample in a study of vaccination and CD4 T cells after COVID-19. Antigens for these TCRs are unknown. The Oncomine TCR Beta short-read assay sequenced DNA from cultured CD4+ T cells. TCRdb passed the PCR reads through MiXCR, listing each CDR3 protein once. Of 13,000 or so distinct CDR3 sequences in the sample, roughly 45% were seen once. Described treatment: approximately 9-day PBMC culture with coronavirus spike peptide pools or control peptides (ViraFEST assay). The sample was CD4+ T cells from blood, cultured in vitro, taken after SARS-CoV-2 vaccination. These receptors all come from a human donor who had recovered from COVID-19.

The DNA of the CDR3 is TGTGCCTGGAGTGGGGGGAGTCGGGCCCCGTCCTACGAGCAGTACTTC. Its protein is CAWSGGSRAPSYEQYF. The chain has TRBV30 and TRBJ2-7, with D perhaps assigned TRBD1 or TRBD2 (5 bases each). Trimming left V 1 base short and J 1 base short, with 17 bases between. Germline CDR1 and CDR2: GTSNPN and SVGIG (reference sequence). CDR3 length equals 16 residues.

This clonotype was counted only a few times. This chain connects TRBV19 to TRBJ1-5, with 12 positions matching TRBD1. V lost 6 bases, J lost 6 bases, and 9 bases stayed unmatched. This CDR3 has 16 amino acids. In germline, CDR1 is LNHDA, CDR2 SQIVND (reference sequence). The CDR3 coding sequence is TGTGCCAGTAGGGACCGGGGACAGGGGGCTGGTCAGCCCCAGCATTTT. As protein: CASRDRGQGAGQPQHF.

The count of this clonotype is one. A much larger clone sits a single nucleotide away, making a read error possible. The V call is TRBV5-4, the J call TRBJ2-5, with 8 bases that match TRBD1. The germline V gene has CDR1 SGHNT and CDR2 YYREEE (reference sequence). This CDR3 is built from 15 residues. Written as DNA, the CDR3 is TGTGCCAACAGCTTGGAGTCAGGGGGCATGAAGACCCAGTACTTC. This gives the protein CANSLESGGMKTQYF.

The V and J genes are TRBV7-8 and TRBJ2-5, with a weak D call TRBD1 (5 bases). V dropped 5 bases and J dropped 1 base, with 11 bases sitting between them. Germline V CDR1 and CDR2: SGHVS, FQNEAQ. The CDR3 loop spans 14 amino acids. DNA of the CDR3: TGTGCCAGCAGCACCCGACAGCCCCAAGAGACCCAGTACTTC. Its translation: CASSTRQPQETQYF.

In its sample, this clonotype ranks as medium-sized. The rearrangement joins TRBV5-4 to TRBJ2-1, with 15 bases that match TRBD2. CDR1 is SGHNT, CDR2 YYREEE, per germline (reference sequence). The ends lost 4 bases at V and 6 bases at J; junction bases unmatched: 14. The CDR3 is 19 residues long. CDR3 nucleotides: TGTGCCAGCAGCCCCTCATTACGTCCGGGACTAGCGGGAGGCAATGAGCAGTTCTTC. Translating gives CASSPSLRPGLAGGNEQFF.

The rearrangement links TRBV18 to TRBJ2-5; no firm D call. The V gene lost 6 bases and the J gene lost 2 bases, with 16 bases spanning the gap. The CDR3 loop spans 15 amino acids. CDR1 is KGHSH and CDR2 is LQKENI in the germline V gene. This CDR3 reads CASSPGGRVQETQYF. DNA for the CDR3: TGTGCCAGCTCGCCCGGTGGTAGGGTGCAAGAGACCCAGTACTTC.

A note on this clonotype: One end of the junction varies from germline; a read error may be responsible. The chain joins TRBV20-1 to TRBJ1-1; no clear D gene. The length of the CDR3 is 13 residues. The germline gives CDR1 DFQATT, CDR2 SNEGSKA (reference sequence). The CDR3, as DNA: TGCAGTGCCCGGACCGACCAGAACACTGCAGCTTTCTTT. As protein: CSARTDQNTAAFF.

The V and J genes are TRBV30 and TRBJ1-5, with D hard to call. The V gene lost 0 bases and the J gene lost 5 bases, with 2 bases spanning the gap. Germline V gene sequence: CDR1 GTSNPN, CDR2 SVGIG (reference sequence). The CDR3 consists of 11 residues. CDR3 in amino acids: CAWSVDQPQHF. The CDR3 bases are TGTGCCTGGAGTGTAGATCAGCCCCAGCATTTT.

The chain carries TRBV20-1 and TRBJ2-5; TRBD2 matches 14 bases. The germline V gene has CDR1 DFQATT and CDR2 SNEGSKA (reference sequence). The CDR3 has 18 residues. Germline trimming cut 0 bases from V and 5 bases from J; bases unmatched to any gene: 11. The CDR3 loop is CSARDSSQGLAGVETQYF. The CDR3 nucleotides read TGCAGTGCTAGAGATAGTTCGCAGGGACTAGCGGGAGTGGAGACCCAGTACTTC.

The chain carries TRBV18 and TRBJ2-3; TRBD1 matches at 7 bases. CDR1 is KGHSH, CDR2 LQKENI, per germline. This CDR3 comprises 15 residues. Trimming removed 4 bases from V and 4 bases from J; junction bases left unmatched: 8. CDR3 protein: CASSRLQGKADTQYF. CDR3 DNA sequence: TGTGCCAGCTCACGTTTACAGGGGAAGGCAGATACGCAGTATTTT.

The V and J genes are TRBV10-3 and TRBJ2-4; D unresolved. CDR1 and CDR2 (germline): ENHRY, SYGVKD. V lost 3 bases and J 0 bases, leaving 9 bases between the germline ends. There are 15 residues in the CDR3. The CDR3 DNA follows: TGTGCCATCAGTGAACGGTCTCTAGCCAAAAACATTCAGTACTTC. Its translation: CAISERSLAKNIQYF.

The chain carries TRBV7-2 and TRBJ1-4; TRBD1 matches at 7 bases. The V gene end was trimmed by 5 bases and the J gene end by 3 bases; junction bases not matched to a gene: 3. The germline V gene encodes CDR1 SGHTA and CDR2 FQGNSA. CDR3 length: 14 amino acids. The CDR3 sequence: CASSPGTANEKLFF. CDR3 nucleotides: TGTGCCAGCAGCCCGGGGACAGCTAATGAAAAACTGTTTTTT.

The chain links TRBV7-3 to TRBJ2-3; 7 bases map to TRBD1. The ends lost 5 bases at V and 0 bases at J; junction bases unmatched: 2. The CDR3 is 14 residues long. In germline, CDR1 is SGHTA, CDR2 FQGTGA. The CDR3 is CASSKQGSTDTQYF. Written as DNA, the CDR3 is TGTGCCAGCAGCAAACAGGGGAGCACAGATACGCAGTATTTT.

This rearrangement joins TRBV5-6 to TRBJ1-2; D is undetermined. Germline V gene data show CDR1 as SGHDT and CDR2 as YYEEEE. The CDR3 runs to 14 residues. The V and J ends lost 4 bases and 3 bases respectively, with 13 bases between them. The CDR3 region is CASSPTDGHYGYTF. The CDR3 DNA is TGTGCCAGCAGCCCAACCGACGGACACTATGGCTACACCTTC. The variable domain in full, with the rest retrieved from reference TRBV5-6 and TRBJ1-2, is DAGVTQSPTHLIKTRGQQVTLRCSPKSGHDTVSWYQQALGQGPQFIFQYYEEEERQRGNFPDRFSGHQFPNYSSELNVNALLLGDSALYLCASSPTDGHYGYTFGSGTRLTVV.

The CDR3 reads CASSVWLLASAEAFF. The DNA for the CDR3 is TGTGCCAGCAGTGTTTGGCTGTTGGCGAGCGCTGAAGCTTTCTTT. The chain joins TRBV2 to TRBJ1-1; D gene uncertain. The V and J ends lost 4 bases and 6 bases respectively, with 18 bases between them. The length of the CDR3 is 15 residues. Germline CDR1 SNHLY, CDR2 FYNNEI.

The chain carries TRBV2 and TRBJ1-5; TRBD1 matches 7 bases. The CDR3 has 13 residues. Germline CDR1 is SNHLY and CDR2 is FYNNEI. V was clipped by 4 bases and J by 7 bases; unmatched bases: 4. The CDR3 DNA is TGTGCCAGCAGTGGACAGGGCGAACAGCCCCAGCATTTT. It is translated as CASSGQGEQPQHF.

In its sample, this clonotype was seen a few times. V is TRBV12-3 or TRBV12-4 and J is TRBJ1-5; D is perhaps TRBD1 (5 bases). The CDR3 extends over 14 amino acids. V shed 8 bases and J shed 6 bases, with 17 bases lying between them. CDR3 loop: CASASGREGQPQHF. The CDR3 DNA reads as TGTGCCAGCGCCTCCGGCAGGGAGGGTCAGCCCCAGCATTTT.

The chain joins TRBV6-5 to TRBJ1-2; D remains ambiguous. Deletions cut 4 bases from V and 7 bases from J, with 10 bases between. This CDR3 is 12 amino acids long. Per the germline V gene, CDR1 is MNHEY and CDR2 is SVGAGI. The CDR3 sequence: CASSLDLLGYTF. CDR3 nucleotide sequence: TGTGCCAGCAGTTTGGACCTTCTTGGCTACACCTTC.

Only one count was recorded for this clonotype. The genes are TRBV20-1 and TRBJ1-6; D gene ambiguous. CDR1 and CDR2 from the germline V gene are DFQATT and SNEGSKA (reference sequence). This CDR3 is 12 amino acids long. V was shortened by 6 bases and J by 6 bases, with 9 bases between the two germline ends. The CDR3 sequence is CSAVGLNSPLHF. The CDR3 nucleotides are TGCAGTGCCGTAGGGCTTAATTCACCCCTCCACTTT.

CDR3 sequence reads: CASSIGTGGFDTGELFF. The CDR3 DNA is TGTGCCAGTAGTATAGGGACAGGGGGCTTCGACACCGGGGAGCTGTTTTTT. V gene TRBV19 combines with J gene TRBJ2-2; 11 nucleotides match TRBD1. V shed 1 base and J 3 bases; nucleotides not matched to a gene: 4. Germline loops: CDR1 LNHDA, CDR2 SQIVND (reference sequence). The CDR3 is made up of 17 amino acids.

The gene calls are TRBV7-6 and TRBJ2-5; tentatively, D is TRBD1 (6 bases). The CDR3 is made up of 14 amino acids. Per the germline V gene, CDR1 is SGHVS and CDR2 is FNYEAQ. The V gene lost 1 base and the J gene lost 4 bases, with 10 bases spanning the gap. CDR3 region: CASSLGQASETQYF. In DNA, the CDR3 is TGTGCCAGCAGCTTAGGACAGGCATCAGAGACCCAGTACTTC.

This clonotype was picked up a small number of times. This chain joins TRBV20-1 and TRBJ2-7, with 10 nucleotides matching TRBD2. The J segment lost 2 bases and the V segment lost 4 bases, leaving 8 bases of the junction unmatched. CDR3 size: 15 residues. Germline V gene data show CDR1 as DFQATT and CDR2 as SNEGSKA (reference sequence). In DNA form, the CDR3 reads TGCAGTGCTACGCCCCTAGCGGGAGACCCCTACGAGCAGTACTTC. It translates to CSATPLAGDPYEQYF.

The J gene is TRBJ2-1, the V gene TRBV28, with D maybe TRBD2 (7 bases). This CDR3 has 15 residues. The V and J ends lost 2 bases and 12 bases respectively, with 20 bases between them. Germline V gene sequence: CDR1 MDHEN, CDR2 SYDVKM. DNA for the CDR3: TGTGCCAGCAGTTTAATAGCCCGTGGCCGGGGGGCGCAGTTCTTC. This codes for CASSLIARGRGAQFF.

This sequence joins TRBV10-2 and TRBJ2-1; 8 bases are a match to TRBD2. This CDR3 is built from 14 residues. Per germline, CDR1 WSHSY and CDR2 SAAADI. V dropped 2 bases and J dropped 7; count of bases not matched to a gene: 4. CDR3 bases: TGCGCCAGCAGTGAGCCCTCTAGCGGGAATGAGCAGTTCTTC. Translating gives CASSEPSSGNEQFF.

Only a few counts were recorded for this clonotype. The chain has TRBV2 and TRBJ2-1; 8 nucleotides align to TRBD2. The CDR3 sequence is 16 residues long. CDR1 and CDR2 from the germline V gene are SNHLY and FYNNEI. The V segment lost 1 base and the J segment 6 bases; nucleotides outside the gene matches: 8. The CDR3 reads CASSEEGAGVSNEQFF. CDR3 DNA sequence: TGTGCCAGCAGTGAAGAGGGAGCGGGAGTATCCAATGAGCAGTTCTTC. Variable domain in full (rest from reference TRBV2 and TRBJ2-1): EPEVTQTPSHQVTQMGQEVILRCVPISNHLYFYWYRQILGQKVEFLVSFYNNEISEKSEIFDDQFSVERPDGSNFTLKIRSTKLEDSAMYFCASSEEGAGVSNEQFFGPGTRLTVL.

As regards this clonotype: One end of the junction is discordant with germline, which a read error may explain. The chain links TRBV19 to TRBJ2-1; TRBD2 aligns across 7 bases. This CDR3 contains 13 residues. Germline CDR1 and CDR2: LNHDA and SQIVND (reference sequence). This CDR3 is CASRAGEYSEQFF. The DNA of the CDR3 is TGTGCTAGTAGGGCGGGAGAGTATAGTGAGCAGTTCTTC.

This clonotype was counted a few times. This chain joins TRBV7-9 and TRBJ1-2, with TRBD1 as a possible D gene (6 bases). V was trimmed by 2 bases and J by 8 bases, leaving 12 bases between them. This CDR3 is 13 amino acids long. Germline CDR1 is SEHNR and CDR2 is FQNEAQ (reference sequence). CDR3 coding DNA: TGTGCCAGCAGCTTAATCGGGGGCGGAGGCTACACCTTC. Protein product: CASSLIGGGGYTF.

V is TRBV5-8 and J is TRBJ1-2; D perhaps matches TRBD1 (5 bases). V was cut by 4 bases and J by 8 bases, with 21 bases left in between. Germline V CDR1 and CDR2: SGHTS, YDEGEE. This CDR3 has 15 amino acids. CDR3 in DNA: TGTGCCAGCAGCCCAAAGACATCGGGACTTTTAGGCTACACCTTC. Encoded protein: CASSPKTSGLLGYTF. Supplemented by reference TRBV5-8 and TRBJ1-2, the full variable domain reads EAGVTQSPTHLIKTRGQQATLRCSPISGHTSVYWYQQALGLGLQFLLWYDEGEERNRGNFPPRFSGRQFPNYSSELNVNALELEDSALYLCASSPKTSGLLGYTFGSGTRLTVV.

J is TRBJ2-7 and V is TRBV10-3; 7 nucleotides match TRBD1. The J segment lost 3 bases and the V segment lost 3 bases, leaving 14 bases of the junction unmatched. From germline, CDR1 is ENHRY and CDR2 SYGVKD. This CDR3 is 17 amino acids long. The CDR3 here is CAISDSTGTQRFYEQYF. CDR3 in DNA: TGTGCCATCAGTGACTCGACAGGGACCCAGCGTTTCTACGAGCAGTACTTC.

This clonotype has more than one count but fewer than ten. This chain joins TRBV7-3 and TRBJ1-6; 11 bases align to TRBD1. V shed 5 bases and J 10 bases; nucleotides not matched to a gene: 4. The CDR3 covers 14 residues. Germline V gene lookup returns CDR1 SGHTA and CDR2 FQGTGA. CDR3 in DNA: TGTGCCAGCAGCGTAGGACAGGGGGCCTCACCCCTCCACTTT. As protein: CASSVGQGASPLHF.